The following is a TCR beta chain sequence with its context. Germline CDR1 and CDR2: MDHEN and SYDVKM. The ends lost 5 bases at V and 0 bases at J; junction bases unmatched: 13. The CDR3 has 17 amino acids. Original processing notes: It was from reference gene primer amplification that nucleated cell counts were estimated. Data came from immunoSEQ multiplex PCR; TCRdb stores just in-frame clones and leaves some out. That table is the source of V, J and clone size, and D and trimming were worked out from the DNA. The sample includes around 250,000 clones, approximately 82% of them seen just once. This specimen comes from a study of blood T cell repertoires in COVID-19. The overall study: Collection of acute and convalescent COVID-19 samples took place in the United States, Italy and Spain. T cells, B-cell-depleted T cells, or PBMCs provided the cDNA or gDNA that served as material.

This chain joins TRBV28 and TRBJ2-7; 7 nucleotides match TRBD1. This clonotype was sampled from a man in his fifties or sixties who had recovered from COVID-19. The sequenced sample consisted of peripheral blood. CDR3 DNA sequence: TGTGCCAGCAGTCAAAGATCCTACAGGGGCCACTCCTACGAGCAGTACTTC. Its protein is CASSQRSYRGHSYEQYF.